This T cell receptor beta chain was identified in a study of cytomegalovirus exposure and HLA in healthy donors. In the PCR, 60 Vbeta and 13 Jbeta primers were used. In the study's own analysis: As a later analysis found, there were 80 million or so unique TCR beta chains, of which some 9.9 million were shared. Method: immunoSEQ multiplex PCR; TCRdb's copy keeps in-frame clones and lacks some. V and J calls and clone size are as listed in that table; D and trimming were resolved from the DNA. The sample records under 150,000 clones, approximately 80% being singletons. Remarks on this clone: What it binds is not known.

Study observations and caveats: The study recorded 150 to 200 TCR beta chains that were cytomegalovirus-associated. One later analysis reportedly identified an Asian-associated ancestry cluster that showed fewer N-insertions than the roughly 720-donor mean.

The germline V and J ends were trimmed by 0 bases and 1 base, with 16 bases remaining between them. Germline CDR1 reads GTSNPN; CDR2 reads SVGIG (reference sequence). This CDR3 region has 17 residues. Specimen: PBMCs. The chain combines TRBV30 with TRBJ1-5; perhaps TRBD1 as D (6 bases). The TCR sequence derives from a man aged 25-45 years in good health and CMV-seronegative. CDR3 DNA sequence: TGTGCCTGGAGTGTATCCCTGGACAGTATAAGCAATCAGCCCCAGCATTTT. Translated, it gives CAWSVSLDSISNQPQHF.